This T cell receptor (beta chain) was documented in a study of shared clonotypes between healthy human individuals. Study-level results: Depth was large, yet rarefaction showed that sorted-subset sequencing was incomplete. Sequencing depth was a factor that was expected to affect clonotype sharing among donors.

At least ten counts were recorded for this clone. Its specificity is not known. CDR3 size: 12 residues. Germline CDR1 is SGHAT and CDR2 is FQNNGV. The V end was cut by 1 base, the J end by 7 bases, with 7 bases between. Profiling relied on immunoSEQ multiplex PCR, and the TCRdb table lists in-frame clones only, not all of them. The profile shows 1,100,000 or so clones, more than 75% of them singletons. V is TRBV11-2 and J is TRBJ1-2; the D gene is possibly TRBD1 (5 bases). This clonotype originated in a man aged 18-30 years in good health. Some clones in this sample may be carry-over from other donors' samples. The sequencing sample was made of memory CD4+ T cells from PBMCs. As for subset: CD45RA-negative fraction. The CDR3 loop is CASSLGQGGYTF. CDR3 bases: TGTGCCAGCAGCTTAGGTCAGGGTGGCTACACCTTC. Combining the CDR3 with reference TRBV11-2 and TRBJ1-2 gives the whole variable domain EAGVAQSPRYKIIEKRQSVAFWCNPISGHATLYWYQQILGQGPKLLIQFQNNGVVDDSQLPKDRFSAERLKGVDSTLKIQPAKLEDSAVYLCASSLGQGGYTFGSGTRLTVV.